These T cell receptor beta chains were read from a single sample in a study of T cells in Graves' hyperthyroidism and ophthalmopathy. Via MiXCR, TCRdb re-called the multiplex PCR reads, giving one row per CDR3 protein. The table lists over 350,000 distinct CDR3 sequences, about 14% of them singletons. The sequenced sample was blood. These receptor sequences come from a man between 18 and 35 years old with Graves' ophthalmopathy. Each CDR3 is given with its conserved first and last residue. D genes are given only for firm matches. Not every row has a clone size; where given, it reads once, few, many or a size class.

D gene | J gene | clone size | V gene | CDR3 DNA | CDR3 protein
TRBD1 | TRBJ2-1 | many | TRBV7-9 | TGTGCCAGCAGCTCAAACACCGGGACAGGGCAGTTCTTC | CASSSNTGTGQFF
. | TRBJ2-7 | many | TRBV3-1 | TGTGCCAGCAGCCGGTACAACTACGAGCAGTACTTC | CASSRYNYEQYF
TRBD1 | TRBJ2-5 | . | TRBV4-1 | TGCGCCAGCAGCGAACGACAGGGCCGGGGAGAGACCCAGTACTTC | CASSERQGRGETQYF
. | TRBJ1-1 | many | TRBV6-1 | TGTGCCAGCAGTGTCCTCGGGCAGGGGTCTTCTGAAGCTTTCTTT | CASSVLGQGSSEAFF
. | TRBJ1-5 | many | TRBV13 | TGTGCCAGCAGCTTAGGCCGGGGCAGGCTTCAGCCCCAGCATTTT | CASSLGRGRLQPQHF
TRBD1 | TRBJ1-1 | many | TRBV3-1 | TGTGCCAGCAGCCAAGTGCTTACAGGGGCCATATACACTGAAGCTTTCTTT | CASSQVLTGAIYTEAFF
TRBD2 | TRBJ2-7 | many | TRBV6-2/TRBV6-3 | TGTGCCAGCAGTTACGGGACTAGCGGTACCTACGAGCAGTACTTC | CASSYGTSGTYEQYF
. | TRBJ1-4 | many | TRBV20-1 | TGCAGTGCTAGACCACGGACCGATCCTTTTAATGAAAAACTGTTTTTT | CSARPRTDPFNEKLFF
. | TRBJ2-1 | many | TRBV19 | TGTGCCAGTAGTATTCCCTTCGCTAGCCGGCATGAGCAGTTCTTC | CASSIPFASRHEQFF
. | TRBJ2-7 | many | TRBV5-5 | TGTGCCAGCAGCTTGGGACGAGTGAGCTACGAGCAGTACTTC | CASSLGRVSYEQYF
. | TRBJ2-3 | . | TRBV15 | TGTGCCACCAGCCTCCAGAGGGGAGGCACGCAGTATTTT | CATSLQRGGTQYF
TRBD2 | TRBJ2-7 | few | TRBV6-2/TRBV6-3 | TGTGCCAGCCGACTGGGAGGGAGCTCCTACGAGCAGTACTTC | CASRLGGSSYEQYF
TRBD1 | TRBJ2-2 | . | TRBV10-1 | TGCGCCAGCCGACCCCACAGGGGAACCGGGGAGCTGTTTTTT | CASRPHRGTGELFF
. | TRBJ2-2 | . | TRBV28 | TGTGCCAGCAGTTTACCCCCGGGCGGGGAGCTGTTTTTT | CASSLPPGGELFF
TRBD1 | TRBJ1-2 | . | TRBV5-8 | TGTGCCAGCAGCCATGACAGGGATCGTGGGTATGGCTACACCTTC | CASSHDRDRGYGYTF
TRBD1 | TRBJ2-2 | many | TRBV2 | TGTGCCAGCAGTGAAGAGACAGGGGCCCTCACCGGGGAGCTGTTTTTT | CASSEETGALTGELFF
. | TRBJ2-1 | . | TRBV10-1 | TGCGCCAGCAGTGAGATCCAGGAGCACAATGAGCAGTTCTTC | CASSEIQEHNEQFF
TRBD1 | TRBJ2-3 | many | TRBV5-1 | TGCGCCAGCAGGGGAGTAGGGGACAGGGCTCCTGGAACAGATACGCAGTATTTT | CASRGVGDRAPGTDTQYF
. | TRBJ2-7 | many | TRBV6-6 | TGTGCCAGCAGTTACTACGGACCCGGCGGCGAGCAGTACTTC | CASSYYGPGGEQYF
TRBD1 | TRBJ2-3 | many | TRBV29-1 | TGCAGCGGGGGGACAGTCGCAGATACGCAGTATTTT | CSGGTVADTQYF
TRBD1 | TRBJ2-1 | . | TRBV29-1 | TGCAGCGTTGGGACAGGGGGACTCCAGCAGTTCTTC | CSVGTGGLQQFF
. | TRBJ2-7 | few | TRBV15 | TGTGCCACCAGCCCTACAAGAACGACCTACGAGCAGTACTTC | CATSPTRTTYEQYF
. | TRBJ1-5 | few | TRBV19 | TGTGCCAGTAGTACCGCCCGCTGGCCAAGCAATCAGCCCCAGCATTTT | CASSTARWPSNQPQHF
. | TRBJ1-1 | many | TRBV3-1 | TGTGCCAGCAGCCAGGGGCGCACTGAAGCTTTCTTT | CASSQGRTEAFF
. | TRBJ1-5 | . | TRBV12-3/TRBV12-4 | TGTGCCGTGGTGCAGGGCACATCCTTGAGCAATCAGCCCCAGCATTTT | CAVVQGTSLSNQPQHF
. | TRBJ1-5 | few | TRBV2 | TGTGCCAGCAGTGACCCCCCCCGGGGTCTCAGCAATCAGCCCCAGCATTTT | CASSDPPRGLSNQPQHF
TRBD1 | TRBJ2-2 | few | TRBV6-2/TRBV6-3 | TGTACTAGCAAGCAGGGGGCCACCGGGGAGCTGTTTTTT | CTSKQGATGELFF
. | TRBJ2-7 | . | TRBV30 | TGTGCCTGGAGTGTAGTGGGCAGGGGCGCCACCCTCCCTAAATACGAGCAGTACTTC | CAWSVVGRGATLPKYEQYF
TRBD1 | TRBJ1-2 | many | TRBV4-1 | TGCGCCAGCAGCCAAGATCTGGGACAGGTTGGCTACACCTTC | CASSQDLGQVGYTF
TRBD1 | TRBJ1-1 | many | TRBV5-1 | TGCGCCAGCAGCTCGGGGACAGGGGCAAACACTGAAGCTTTCTTT | CASSSGTGANTEAFF
. | TRBJ1-2 | . | TRBV2 | TGTGCCAGCACTCCGGACGGGACGGAAAATGGCTACACCTTC | CASTPDGTENGYTF
. | TRBJ2-1 | many | TRBV12-3/TRBV12-4 | TGTGCCAGCAGTTTACAGAAGGGAAATGAGCAGTTCTTC | CASSLQKGNEQFF
TRBD2 | TRBJ2-2 | . | TRBV6-2/TRBV6-3 | TGTGCCAGCACCACGGGGGGGCCGGACACCGGGGAGCTGTTTTTT | CASTTGGPDTGELFF
. | TRBJ1-1 | . | TRBV20-1 | TGCAGTGCTAGAGAAGCAACGGGGGACACTGAAGCTTTCTTT | CSAREATGDTEAFF
. | TRBJ1-2 | many | TRBV28 | TGTGCCAGCAGTTTAGGAGGGGCGATCTTCAACTATGGCTACACCTTC | CASSLGGAIFNYGYTF
TRBD1 | TRBJ2-7 | once | TRBV15 | TGTGCCACCAGCCGGACAGGGCTATTCTACGAGCAGTACTTC | CATSRTGLFYEQYF
TRBD1 | TRBJ2-3 | many | TRBV20-1 | TGCAGTGCTAGCCCTAACAGGGGGCAAGATACGCAGTATTTT | CSASPNRGQDTQYF
TRBD1 | TRBJ2-2 | . | TRBV7-3 | TGTGCCAGCAGCTTTTTTCATGACCAGGGGGCCACCGGGGAGCTGTTTTTT | CASSFFHDQGATGELFF
. | TRBJ1-1 | many | TRBV11-3 | TGTGCCAGCAGCTTAGGGGCATTCGTCCCTGAAGCTTTCTTT | CASSLGAFVPEAFF
. | TRBJ1-1 | . | TRBV9 | TGTGCCAGCAGCGTAGGGGGGGGACCGAGAGCTTTCTTT | CASSVGGGPRAFF
. | TRBJ1-1 | many | TRBV11-2 | TGTGCCAGCAGCTTTGGTCTAGGAGCTTTCTTT | CASSFGLGAFF
. | TRBJ2-1 | many | TRBV6-2/TRBV6-3 | TGTGCCAGCAGTTACGGGACCATCGGTGAGCAGTTCTTC | CASSYGTIGEQFF
. | TRBJ1-5 | . | TRBV5-1 | TGCGCCAGCAGCTTGGAGGACGACAATCAGCCCCAGCATTTT | CASSLEDDNQPQHF
. | TRBJ2-2 | many | TRBV7-2 | TGTGCCAGCAGCCCAGGGTGGATCGGGGAGCTGTTTTTT | CASSPGWIGELFF
. | TRBJ2-3 | many | TRBV20-1 | TGCAGTGCCAGACCCACGGGGGAGGAAGGTCCAGATACGCAGTATTTT | CSARPTGEEGPDTQYF